This record looks at one T cell receptor (beta chain) sequence and its context. As yet, its antigen is unknown. The data are from a study of cytomegalovirus exposure and HLA in healthy donors. Study results and limitations: Using the classifier, cytomegalovirus status was reportedly diagnosed with high specificity and sensitivity.

Using immunoSEQ multiplex PCR, the repertoire was profiled, and TCRdb retains in-frame clones only, with some absent. The sample lists some 220,000 clones; 80% to 95% were seen once. Germline V CDR1 and CDR2: SNHLY, FYNNEI. Between the trimmed V and J ends, which lost 8 bases and 0 bases, there was a span of 14 bases. The CDR3 is 15 amino acids. The source of this sequence is a young woman in good health and CMV-seronegative. The chain carries TRBV2 and TRBJ1-3; no reliable D call. Sequencing was done on a sample of PBMCs. This CDR3 reads CASGARLHSGNTIYF. The DNA for the CDR3 is TGTGCCAGCGGTGCCAGGTTGCACTCTGGAAACACCATATATTTT.